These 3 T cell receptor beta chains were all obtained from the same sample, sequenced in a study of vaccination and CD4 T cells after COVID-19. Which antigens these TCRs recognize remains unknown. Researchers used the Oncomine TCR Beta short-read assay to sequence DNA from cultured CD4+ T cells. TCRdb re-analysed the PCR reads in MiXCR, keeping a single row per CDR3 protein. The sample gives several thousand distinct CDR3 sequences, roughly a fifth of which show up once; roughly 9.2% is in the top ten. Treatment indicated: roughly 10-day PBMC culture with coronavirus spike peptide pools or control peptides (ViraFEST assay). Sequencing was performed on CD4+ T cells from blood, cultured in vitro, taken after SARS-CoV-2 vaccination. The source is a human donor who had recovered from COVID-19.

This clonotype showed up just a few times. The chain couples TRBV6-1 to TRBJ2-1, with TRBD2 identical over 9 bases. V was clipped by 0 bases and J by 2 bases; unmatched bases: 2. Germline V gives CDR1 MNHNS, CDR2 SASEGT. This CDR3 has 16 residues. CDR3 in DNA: TGTGCCAGCAGTGAAGCTAGCGGGGGCGCCTACAATGAGCAGTTCTTC. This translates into CASSEASGGAYNEQFF.

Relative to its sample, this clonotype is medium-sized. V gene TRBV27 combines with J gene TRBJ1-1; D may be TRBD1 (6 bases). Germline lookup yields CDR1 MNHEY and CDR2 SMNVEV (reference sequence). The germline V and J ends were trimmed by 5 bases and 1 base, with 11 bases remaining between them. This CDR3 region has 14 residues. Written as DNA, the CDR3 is TGTGCCAGCAGTAAACTGGACAGGAACACTGAAGCTTTCTTT. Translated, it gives CASSKLDRNTEAFF.

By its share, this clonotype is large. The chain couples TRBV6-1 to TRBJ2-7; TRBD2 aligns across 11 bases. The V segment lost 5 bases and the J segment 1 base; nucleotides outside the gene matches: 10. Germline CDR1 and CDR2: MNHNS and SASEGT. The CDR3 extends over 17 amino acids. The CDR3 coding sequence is TGTGCCAGCAGTCCCAGGGGGCGACTAGCGGGGTCCTACGAGCAGTACTTC. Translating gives CASSPRGRLAGSYEQYF.